The 26 T cell receptor beta chains given below trace back to one sample, sequenced in a study of shared clonotypes between healthy human individuals. Repertoires were generated with immunoSEQ multiplex PCR, while TCRdb's copy carries only in-frame clones and drops some. The data hold roughly 1,100,000 clones, with 65% to 80% observed a single time. The sample taken for sequencing was memory CD4+ T cells sorted from blood. Subset: CD45RA-negative fraction. These receptors were taken from a man aged 18 to 35 in good health.

Turning to this clone: A much larger clone differs by one base, so this may be a read error. The chain has TRBV7-9 and TRBJ2-3, with D uncertain. The CDR3 totals 13 residues. Per germline, CDR1 SEHNR and CDR2 FQNEAQ (reference sequence). Trimming shortened V by 1 base and J by 2 bases, and 4 bases separated the two germline ends. CDR3 protein: CASSLGDTDTQYF. CDR3 bases: TGTGCCAGCAGCTTAGGCGACACAGATACGCAGTATTTT.

This sequence joins TRBV29-1 and TRBJ2-4; TRBD1 aligns across 9 bases. J was trimmed by 0 bases and V by 6 bases; bases with no gene match: 15. This CDR3 comprises 18 residues. Per germline, CDR1 SQVTM and CDR2 ANQGSEA. The CDR3 sequence: CSVRFGDREKLAKNIQYF. The CDR3 bases are TGCAGCGTAAGATTCGGGGACAGGGAGAAATTAGCCAAAAACATTCAGTACTTC.

In this sample, this clone turned up a few times. J is TRBJ2-2 and V is TRBV7-2; D is possibly TRBD1 or TRBD2 (5 bases each). The CDR3 has 13 residues. V lost 1 base, J lost 6 bases, and 6 bases lay in between. CDR1 is SGHTA, CDR2 FQGNSA, per germline. CDR3 region: CASSLGGAGELFF. Written as DNA, the CDR3 is TGTGCCAGCAGCTTAGGAGGGGCCGGGGAGCTGTTTTTT.

The rearrangement links TRBV5-1 to TRBJ2-1; D is unclear. V was trimmed by 4 bases and J by 1 base, leaving 9 bases between them. The CDR3 has 14 residues. Germline V lookup: CDR1 SGHRS, CDR2 YFSETQ. In nucleotides, the CDR3 is TGCGCCAGCAGCGAGCTTTCATCCTACAATGAGCAGTTCTTC. As protein: CASSELSSYNEQFF. The full variable domain, completed using reference TRBV5-1 and TRBJ2-1, is KAGVTQTPRYLIKTRGQQVTLSCSPISGHRSVSWYQQTPGQGLQFLFEYFSETQRNKGNFPGRFSGRQFSNSRSEMNVSTLELGDSALYLCASSELSSYNEQFFGPGTRLTVL.

The CDR3 is CASSLGQVSEAFF. CDR3 bases: TGCGCCAGCAGCTTGGGACAGGTGTCTGAAGCTTTCTTT. The chain couples TRBV5-1 to TRBJ1-1; D might be TRBD1 (6 bases). The length of the CDR3 is 13 residues. The germline V gene encodes CDR1 SGHRS and CDR2 YFSETQ. V lost 0 bases, J lost 6 bases, and 9 bases lay in between.

This clone appeared once. This clone may be a read error of a much larger clone one base away. This specimen includes other DNA sequences encoding the same CDR3. The chain's CDR3 is CASSLGRNTEAFF. The DNA of the CDR3 is TGTGCCAGCAGCTTGGGTAGGAACACTGAAGCTTTCTTT. The V gene is TRBV5-4, the J gene TRBJ1-1; no clear D. Germline V lookup: CDR1 SGHNT, CDR2 YYREEE (reference sequence). This CDR3 has 13 residues. V was shortened by 0 bases and J by 1 base, with 4 bases between the two germline ends.

J is TRBJ1-1 and V is TRBV29-1; D uncertain. The V and J ends lost 6 bases and 4 bases respectively, with 15 bases between them. Looked up from germline, CDR1 is SQVTM and CDR2 is ANQGSEA. The CDR3 is 13 residues long. The CDR3 loop is CSVTSTGGTEAFF. The CDR3, as DNA: TGCAGCGTGACCAGCACTGGTGGCACTGAAGCTTTCTTT.

The rearrangement links TRBV11-2 to TRBJ2-1, with a possible D match to TRBD1 (6 bases). CDR3 size: 15 residues. Trimming took off 5 bases at V and 3 bases at J, with 14 bases between the two ends. The germline V gene has CDR1 SGHAT and CDR2 FQNNGV. This CDR3 reads CASSRDRKNYNEQFF. CDR3 nucleotides: TGTGCCAGCAGCCGAGACAGGAAAAACTACAATGAGCAGTTCTTC.

The CDR3 reads CASSLSRTGNPEAFF. The DNA for the CDR3 is TGCGCCAGCAGCTTGAGTAGGACGGGAAATCCTGAAGCTTTCTTT. V usage is TRBV5-1 and J usage is TRBJ1-1; D not resolved. This CDR3 spans 15 amino acids. The V end was cut by 1 base, the J end by 6 bases, with 16 bases between. Germline values: CDR1 SGHRS, CDR2 YFSETQ.

The chain carries TRBV27 and TRBJ1-5; perhaps TRBD1 as D (6 bases). CDR3 length: 15 residues. Germline-derived CDR1 and CDR2 are MNHEY and SMNVEV (reference sequence). V lost 3 bases and J 0 bases, leaving 9 bases between the germline ends. The CDR3 DNA reads TGTGCCAGCAGTTTCTACAGGGATAGCAATCAGCCCCAGCATTTT. It is translated as CASSFYRDSNQPQHF.

This clone appeared a single time. The chain is built from TRBV6-6 and TRBJ1-5; possibly TRBD1 for D (5 bases). V dropped 4 bases and J dropped 6 bases, with 13 bases sitting between them. The CDR3 runs to 14 residues. Germline CDR1 reads MNHNY; CDR2 reads SVGAGI (reference sequence). DNA of the CDR3: TGTGCCAGCAGTTTCCAGGGTGGCGGTCAGCCCCAGCATTTT. Its translation: CASSFQGGGQPQHF.

This clone came up a few times. The V gene is TRBV28, the J gene TRBJ1-1; TRBD1 matches at 7 bases. The CDR3 has 16 residues. The J segment lost 4 bases and the V segment lost 11 bases, leaving 19 bases of the junction unmatched. Germline-derived CDR1 and CDR2 are MDHEN and SYDVKM. The CDR3 coding sequence is TGTGCCGCACTGGGACAAGGGGGCAAAGGTGGCACTGAAGCTTTCTTT. Translating gives CAALGQGGKGGTEAFF.

Of note for this clone: Other nucleotide sequences from this sample produce the same CDR3. The chain employs TRBV4-3 and TRBJ2-7; D unresolved. The CDR3 runs to 11 residues. CDR1 is LGHNA, CDR2 YSLEER, per germline. Trimming left V 3 bases short and J 6 bases short, with 6 bases between. The CDR3 DNA reads as TGCGCCAGCAGCCAGGGATCCGAGCAGTACTTC. As protein: CASSQGSEQYF.

The chain carries TRBV10-3 and TRBJ2-7, with 8 nucleotides matching TRBD2. This CDR3 is built from 16 residues. Germline values: CDR1 ENHRY, CDR2 SYGVKD. V shed 0 bases, J shed 2 bases, and the junction held 6 bases outside the gene matches. The CDR3 coding sequence is TGTGCCATCAGTGAGTCGGCTAGCGGGTCCCCCTACGAGCAGTACTTC. It translates to CAISESASGSPYEQYF.

V is TRBV7-8 and J is TRBJ2-6, with D possibly matching TRBD2 (5 bases). Trimming stripped 6 bases from V and 2 bases from J, with 11 bases between. Germline CDR1 and CDR2: SGHVS and FQNEAQ. This CDR3 is built from 15 residues. The CDR3 is CASSHRTPGANVLTF. CDR3 nucleotide sequence: TGTGCCAGCAGTCATAGGACTCCTGGGGCCAACGTCCTGACTTTC.

This sequence joins TRBV18 and TRBJ2-7; TRBD1 matches 8 bases. Germline V gives CDR1 KGHSH, CDR2 LQKENI. The CDR3 totals 15 residues. J was trimmed by 4 bases and V by 0 bases; bases with no gene match: 5. The CDR3 protein is CASSPPGTGHYEQYF. In DNA form, the CDR3 reads TGTGCCAGCTCACCACCCGGGACAGGACATTACGAGCAGTACTTC.

The chain uses TRBV27 and TRBJ2-1; 10 bases align to TRBD1. The V and J ends lost 3 bases and 8 bases, in that order; junction bases with no gene match: 7. Germline CDR1 MNHEY, CDR2 SMNVEV (reference sequence). This CDR3 spans 15 amino acids. The CDR3: CASSFRDRGRHEQFF. CDR3 bases: TGTGCCAGCAGTTTCCGGGACAGGGGAAGGCATGAGCAGTTCTTC.

The rearrangement links TRBV27 to TRBJ1-5; D possibly corresponds to TRBD1 (5 bases). The germline V gene encodes CDR1 MNHEY and CDR2 SMNVEV (reference sequence). The V and J ends lost 2 bases and 7 bases respectively, with 9 bases between them. The CDR3 totals 13 residues. Written as DNA, the CDR3 is TGTGCCAGCAGTTTAAATGGGGCCCAGCCCCAGCATTTT. Its protein product is CASSLNGAQPQHF.

J is TRBJ1-6 and V is TRBV5-6, with 9 positions matching TRBD1. The V and J ends lost 4 bases and 6 bases, in that order; junction bases with no gene match: 17. The CDR3 has 19 residues. The germline CDR1 and CDR2 sequences are SGHDT and YYEEEE. In DNA form, the CDR3 reads TGTGCCAGCAGCCCCTCCGGGACAGGGCCATCCAAGGGTAATTCACCCCTCCACTTT. This translates into CASSPSGTGPSKGNSPLHF.

The chain joins TRBV5-4 to TRBJ1-2, with 7 bases fitting TRBD1. Per germline, CDR1 SGHNT and CDR2 YYREEE (reference sequence). CDR3 length: 12 residues. V trimming: 0 bases; J trimming: 8 bases; junction bases outside the gene matches: 1. CDR3 nucleotide sequence: TGTGCCAGCAGCTTGGGACAGGGCGGCTACACCTTC. This translates into CASSLGQGGYTF.

This chain joins TRBV5-1 and TRBJ2-7; D uncertain. CDR1 is SGHRS and CDR2 is YFSETQ in the germline V gene. The V gene lost 0 bases and the J gene lost 5 bases, with 12 bases spanning the gap. The CDR3 is 14 amino acids. The CDR3 coding sequence is TGCGCCAGCAGCTTGGTTGATTTTAGGAACGAGCAGTACTTC. This translates into CASSLVDFRNEQYF.

On this clone itself: A read error likely explains this, since a far larger clone differs by one base. The same CDR3 also results from other DNA sequences found in this sample. The chain joins TRBV6-1 to TRBJ2-7, with 10 bases fitting TRBD1. The CDR3 spans 14 residues. After removal of 9 bases from V and 5 bases from J, the junction contained 10 bases not matched to a gene. Germline V gene sequence: CDR1 MNHNS, CDR2 SASEGT. The CDR3 DNA is TGTGCCAGTAGTCAGGGACAGGGGAGGGACGAGCAGTACTTC. Translated, it gives CASSQGQGRDEQYF.

This clone was seen more than once but under ten times. The chain employs TRBV7-8 and TRBJ2-3, with TRBD2 matching 10 bases. The CDR3 runs 16 residues. Germline CDR1 SGHVS, CDR2 FQNEAQ. The ends lost 4 bases at V and 0 bases at J; junction bases unmatched: 4. CDR3 region: CASSSLAGESTDTQYF. DNA for the CDR3: TGTGCCAGCAGCTCTCTAGCGGGAGAGAGCACAGATACGCAGTATTTT.

The rearrangement joins TRBV2 to TRBJ2-6; the D gene is possibly TRBD2 (6 bases). Germline assignment: CDR1 SNHLY and CDR2 FYNNEI. V was cut by 8 bases and J by 2 bases, with 13 bases left in between. The CDR3 consists of 15 residues. The CDR3 sequence is CASWEALTGANVLTF. The CDR3 DNA sequence: TGTGCCAGCTGGGAGGCCTTGACTGGGGCCAACGTCCTGACTTTC.

The rearrangement uses TRBV7-2 and TRBJ1-2, with D perhaps matching TRBD1 (5 bases). The ends were cut back, 2 bases at V and 2 bases at J, with 15 bases in the middle. CDR1 SGHTA and CDR2 FQGNSA come from the germline V gene. This CDR3 comprises 16 residues. The CDR3 loop reads CASSLTWTRGNYGYTF. CDR3 bases: TGTGCCAGCAGCTTAACCTGGACACGGGGGAACTATGGCTACACCTTC. The full variable domain, in which reference TRBV7-2 and TRBJ1-2 provide the parts outside the CDR3, is GAGVSQSPSNKVTEKGKDVELRCDPISGHTALYWYRQSLGQGLEFLIYFQGNSAPDKSGLPSDRFSAERTGGSVSTLTIQRTQQEDSAVYLCASSLTWTRGNYGYTFGSGTRLTVV.

V gene TRBV27 combines with J gene TRBJ1-5; 8 nucleotides align to TRBD1. Trimming removed 2 bases from V and 3 bases from J; junction bases left unmatched: 6. The CDR3 has 16 residues. Germline V gives CDR1 MNHEY, CDR2 SMNVEV (reference sequence). The DNA for the CDR3 is TGTGCCAGCAGTTTAGTTGGACAGGGCAACAATCAGCCCCAGCATTTT. Its translation: CASSLVGQGNNQPQHF.